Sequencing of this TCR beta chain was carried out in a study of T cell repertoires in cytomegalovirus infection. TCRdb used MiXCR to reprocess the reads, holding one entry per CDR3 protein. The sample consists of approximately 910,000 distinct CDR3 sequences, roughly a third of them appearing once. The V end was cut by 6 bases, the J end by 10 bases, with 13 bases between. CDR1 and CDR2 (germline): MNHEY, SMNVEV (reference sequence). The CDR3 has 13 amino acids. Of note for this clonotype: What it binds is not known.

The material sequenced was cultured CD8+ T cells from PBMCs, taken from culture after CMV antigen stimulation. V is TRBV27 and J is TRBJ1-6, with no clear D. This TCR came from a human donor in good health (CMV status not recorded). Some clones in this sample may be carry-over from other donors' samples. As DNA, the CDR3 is TGTGCCAGCAGCCCCGGGTCCGTGTCACCCCTCCACTTT. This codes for CASSPGSVSPLHF.